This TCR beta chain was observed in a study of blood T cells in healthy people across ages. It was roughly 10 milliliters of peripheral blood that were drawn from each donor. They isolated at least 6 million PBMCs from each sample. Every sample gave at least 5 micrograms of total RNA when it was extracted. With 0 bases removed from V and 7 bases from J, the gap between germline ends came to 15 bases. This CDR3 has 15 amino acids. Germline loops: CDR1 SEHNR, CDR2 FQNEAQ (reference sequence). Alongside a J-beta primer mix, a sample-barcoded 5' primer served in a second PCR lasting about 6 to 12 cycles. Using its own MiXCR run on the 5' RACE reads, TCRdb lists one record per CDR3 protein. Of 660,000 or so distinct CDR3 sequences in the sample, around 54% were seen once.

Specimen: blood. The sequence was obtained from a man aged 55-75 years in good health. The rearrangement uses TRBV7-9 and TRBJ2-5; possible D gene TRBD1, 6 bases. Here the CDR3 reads CASSLAGTRGGTQYF. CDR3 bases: TGTGCCAGCAGCTTAGCGGGGACACGCGGCGGGACCCAGTACTTC.